One and the same sample provided the 22 T cell receptor beta chains below, sequenced in a study of T cell responses to AZD1222 COVID-19 vaccine. The assay was immunoSEQ multiplex PCR, and TCRdb's table has in-frame clones only and misses some. The repertoire holds roughly 150,000 clones, with around 86% as singletons. The sequencing used peripheral blood, collected 28 days after the second AZD1222 dose. The source is an adult who received the AZD1222 COVID-19 vaccine.

This rearrangement joins TRBV5-4 to TRBJ1-2, with a tentative D call TRBD1 (5 bases). This CDR3 is 13 amino acids long. With 1 base removed from V and 8 bases from J, the gap between germline ends came to 12 bases. CDR1 is SGHNT, CDR2 YYREEE, per germline (reference sequence). CDR3 in DNA: TGTGCCAGCAGCTTGAGGGGCTCTCGGGGCTACACCTTC. It is translated as CASSLRGSRGYTF.

The count of this clone is one. This chain uses TRBV5-1 with TRBJ1-3; TRBD1 agrees at 7 bases. Germline V gene sequence: CDR1 SGHRS, CDR2 YFSETQ. V lost 0 bases, J lost 4 bases, and 4 bases stayed unmatched. The length of the CDR3 is 15 residues. CDR3 nucleotide sequence: TGCGCCAGCAGCTTGGAAGGGACAGAGGGAAACACCATATATTTT. Translating gives CASSLEGTEGNTIYF.

The gene calls are TRBV6-5 and TRBJ1-1, with D possibly matching TRBD1 (5 bases). The V gene lost 8 bases and the J gene lost 0 bases, with 13 bases spanning the gap. Germline V lookup: CDR1 MNHEY, CDR2 SVGAGI. This CDR3 has 14 residues. In DNA, the CDR3 is TGTGCCAGCCCCAGGGACGGTGTGAACACTGAAGCTTTCTTT. Its protein product is CASPRDGVNTEAFF.

DNA of the CDR3: TGTGCCATCAGATCTACAGACACTGAAGCTTTCTTT. Encoded protein: CAIRSTDTEAFF. This chain links TRBV10-3 with TRBJ1-1; D is unresolved. The CDR3 length is 12 residues. Trimming cost V 6 bases and J 3 bases, with 8 bases left between them. Germline-derived CDR1 and CDR2 are ENHRY and SYGVKD.

V gene TRBV24-1 combines with J gene TRBJ2-7, with D possibly being TRBD2 (7 bases). Germline V CDR1 and CDR2: KGHDR, SFDVKD. The CDR3 runs to 15 residues. V lost 10 bases, J lost 7 bases, and 25 bases lay in between. Written as DNA, the CDR3 is TGTGCCACTTCGGGGGGCAGGCACCCTACGGAGGAGCAGTACTTC. It encodes CATSGGRHPTEEQYF.

This rearrangement joins TRBV18 to TRBJ1-1; perhaps TRBD1 as D (6 bases). Per germline, CDR1 KGHSH and CDR2 LQKENI. The V end lost 3 bases, the J end lost 4 bases, and 12 bases lay between the germline ends. This CDR3 region has 14 residues. The DNA of the CDR3 is TGTGCCAGCTCACCCCAACGGGGGCTCACTGAAGCTTTCTTT. It codes for CASSPQRGLTEAFF.

The V and J genes are TRBV5-1 and TRBJ2-5; D perhaps matches TRBD2 (5 bases). V lost 0 bases and J 5 bases, leaving 11 bases between the germline ends. Germline V gene data show CDR1 as SGHRS and CDR2 as YFSETQ. This CDR3 is 14 amino acids long. CDR3: CASSLGAPGETQYF. In DNA form, the CDR3 reads TGCGCCAGCAGCTTGGGGGCGCCGGGGGAGACCCAGTACTTC.

V is TRBV19 and J is TRBJ1-3, with no clear D. Trimming shortened V by 5 bases and J by 0 bases, and 11 bases separated the two germline ends. The CDR3 length is 15 residues. Germline CDR1 LNHDA, CDR2 SQIVND (reference sequence). CDR3 coding DNA: TGTGCCAGTAGTTTGACGGCTTACTCTGGAAACACCATATATTTT. As protein: CASSLTAYSGNTIYF.

The V call is TRBV19, the J call TRBJ2-7; D remains unclear. CDR1 and CDR2 from the germline V gene are LNHDA and SQIVND (reference sequence). Trimming stripped 2 bases from V and 0 bases from J, with 8 bases between. This CDR3 spans 14 amino acids. The chain's CDR3 is CASSINTISYEQYF. The CDR3 DNA follows: TGTGCCAGTAGTATAAATACTATCTCCTACGAGCAGTACTTC.

This clone was counted between two and nine times. The chain carries TRBV7-2 and TRBJ1-5, with D unresolved. Germline-derived CDR1 and CDR2 are SGHTA and FQGNSA. The CDR3 totals 13 residues. Trimming left V 2 bases short and J 3 bases short, with 5 bases between. For the CDR3, the DNA is TGTGCCAGCAGCTTAACTACCAATCAGCCCCAGCATTTT. Its protein product is CASSLTTNQPQHF.

This chain links TRBV27 with TRBJ1-5, with a possible D match to TRBD1 (5 bases). Trimming cost V 6 bases and J 5 bases, with 14 bases left between them. From germline, CDR1 is MNHEY and CDR2 SMNVEV (reference sequence). The CDR3 spans 14 residues. CDR3 protein: CASSPGQSHQPQHF. DNA for the CDR3: TGTGCCAGCAGCCCGGGGCAGAGTCATCAGCCCCAGCATTTT.

The CDR3 bases are TGTGCCAGCAGTGCAGAAAACATTCAGTACTTC. It encodes CASSAENIQYF. The rearrangement links TRBV2 to TRBJ2-4, with unresolved D. The V end lost 4 bases, the J end lost 5 bases, and 3 bases lay between the germline ends. CDR3 length: 11 residues. Germline V gene data show CDR1 as SNHLY and CDR2 as FYNNEI.

The chain links TRBV7-3 to TRBJ2-5; 12 nucleotides match TRBD2. V shed 5 bases, J shed 4 bases, and the junction held 5 bases outside the gene matches. Per the germline V gene, CDR1 is SGHTA and CDR2 is FQGTGA. The CDR3 is 15 amino acids. The CDR3 DNA sequence: TGTGCCAGCAGCAGACTAGCGGGGGCAAGAGAGACCCAGTACTTC. Its translation is CASSRLAGARETQYF.

The chain uses TRBV29-1 and TRBJ2-7; possible D gene TRBD2, 5 bases. CDR1 SQVTM and CDR2 ANQGSEA come from the germline V gene. The CDR3 consists of 12 residues. V was clipped by 6 bases and J by 4 bases, with 13 bases between them. The CDR3 spells CSVPKSGYEQYF. The DNA for the CDR3 is TGCAGCGTGCCTAAGTCGGGGTACGAGCAGTACTTC.

V is TRBV3-1 (or the pseudogene TRBV3-2) and J is TRBJ2-7; no firm D call. The V end lost 0 bases, the J end lost 2 bases, and 11 bases lay between the germline ends. Germline V gives CDR1 LGHDT, CDR2 YNNKEL (reference sequence). The CDR3 loop spans 15 amino acids. This CDR3 is CASSQDPDPAYEQYF. CDR3 coding DNA: TGTGCCAGCAGCCAAGATCCGGACCCAGCCTACGAGCAGTACTTC.

The chain couples TRBV11-2 to TRBJ2-1, with TRBD1 matching over 11 bases. CDR3 size: 15 residues. Trimming cost V 4 bases and J 3 bases; bases outside gene matches: 2. The germline V gene encodes CDR1 SGHAT and CDR2 FQNNGV. This chain's CDR3 is CASSSGTGGYNEQFF. Here the CDR3 DNA reads TGTGCCAGCAGCTCCGGGACAGGGGGCTACAATGAGCAGTTCTTC.

The V gene is TRBV19, the J gene TRBJ2-3, with 11 bases fitting TRBD2. The junction had 3 bases not matched to a gene; V was cut back by 3 bases and J by 4 bases. The CDR3 runs to 15 residues. Germline CDR1 LNHDA, CDR2 SQIVND (reference sequence). CDR3 sequence (DNA): TGTGCCAGTAGTATCCTAGCGGGAGGCCCAGATACGCAGTATTTT. Protein sequence: CASSILAGGPDTQYF.

This clone was seen only once. This chain joins TRBV24-1 and TRBJ1-1; TRBD1 matches at 10 bases. Germline V gene sequence: CDR1 KGHDR, CDR2 SFDVKD. J was trimmed by 4 bases and V by 4 bases; bases with no gene match: 5. This CDR3 is 15 amino acids long. The CDR3 here is CATSDPGQGVTEAFF. For the CDR3, the DNA is TGTGCCACCAGTGACCCCGGACAGGGGGTCACTGAAGCTTTCTTT.

The V and J genes are TRBV10-1 and TRBJ2-5; 8 nucleotides align to TRBD1. V lost 3 bases and J lost 4; bases outside the gene matches: 10. The CDR3 spans 16 residues. Germline V gene data show CDR1 as WNHNN and CDR2 as SYGVQD (reference sequence). The CDR3: CASSDNLDRVAETQYF. Here the CDR3 DNA reads TGCGCCAGCAGTGATAATTTGGACAGGGTCGCAGAGACCCAGTACTTC.

The chain employs TRBV6-5 and TRBJ2-3, with 7 positions matching TRBD2. With V trimmed by 10 bases and J by 5 bases, 9 bases remained unmatched. Germline V lookup: CDR1 MNHEY, CDR2 SVGAGI. The CDR3 loop spans 13 amino acids. Here the CDR3 reads CATQRDVLDTQYF. The CDR3 DNA reads as TGTGCCACTCAGCGGGACGTTCTAGATACGCAGTATTTT.

This clone was detected only once. Other DNA variants within this sample encode the same CDR3. The V and J genes are TRBV5-1 and TRBJ1-4; D remains unclear. The germline V gene has CDR1 SGHRS and CDR2 YFSETQ. The CDR3 loop spans 14 amino acids. V lost 0 bases and J 3 bases, leaving 6 bases between the germline ends. CDR3 protein: CASSLVGANEKLFF. CDR3 DNA: TGCGCCAGCAGCTTGGTGGGAGCTAATGAAAAACTGTTTTTT.

The chain has TRBV5-1 and TRBJ1-4; maybe TRBD1 (5 bases). The V end lost 0 bases, the J end lost 0 bases, and 9 bases lay between the germline ends. This CDR3 has 16 amino acids. Germline CDR1 SGHRS, CDR2 YFSETQ. DNA of the CDR3: TGCGCCAGCAGCTTGGGGGACCTGGCAACTAATGAAAAACTGTTTTTT. This codes for CASSLGDLATNEKLFF.